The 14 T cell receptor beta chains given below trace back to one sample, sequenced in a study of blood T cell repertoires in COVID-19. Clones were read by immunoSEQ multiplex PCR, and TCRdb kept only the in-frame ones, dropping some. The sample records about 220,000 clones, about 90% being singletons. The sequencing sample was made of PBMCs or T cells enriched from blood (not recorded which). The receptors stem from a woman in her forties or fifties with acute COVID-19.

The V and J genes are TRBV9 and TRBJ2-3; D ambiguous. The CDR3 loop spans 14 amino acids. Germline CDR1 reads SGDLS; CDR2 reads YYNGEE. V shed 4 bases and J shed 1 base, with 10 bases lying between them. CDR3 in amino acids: CASSSSPGTDTQYF. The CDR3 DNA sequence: TGTGCCAGCAGCTCCTCCCCGGGCACAGATACGCAGTATTTT.

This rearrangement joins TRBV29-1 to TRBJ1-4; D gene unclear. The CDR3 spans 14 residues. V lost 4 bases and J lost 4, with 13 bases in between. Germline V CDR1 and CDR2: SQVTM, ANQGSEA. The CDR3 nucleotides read TGCAGCGTTGGTGGAGCCTTGGGTAATGAAAAACTGTTTTTT. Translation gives CSVGGALGNEKLFF. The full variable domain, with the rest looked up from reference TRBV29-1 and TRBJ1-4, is SAVISQKPSRDICQRGTSLTIQCQVDSQVTMMFWYRQQPGQSLTLIATANQGSEATYESGFVIDKFPISRPNLTFSTLTVSNMSPEDSSIYLCSVGGALGNEKLFFGSGTQLSVL.

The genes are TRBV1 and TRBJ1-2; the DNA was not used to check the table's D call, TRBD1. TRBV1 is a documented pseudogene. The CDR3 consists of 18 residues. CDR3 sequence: CTSSQPTDRANNRYGYTF. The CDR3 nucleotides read TGCACCAGCAGCCAACCCACCGACAGGGCCAACAACCGCTATGGCTACACCTTC.

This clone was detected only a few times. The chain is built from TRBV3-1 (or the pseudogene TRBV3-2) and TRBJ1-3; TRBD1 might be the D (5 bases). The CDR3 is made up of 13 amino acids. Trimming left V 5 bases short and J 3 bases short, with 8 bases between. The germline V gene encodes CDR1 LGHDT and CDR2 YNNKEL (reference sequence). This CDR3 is CASSLDSGNTIYF. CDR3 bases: TGTGCCAGCAGCTTAGACAGTGGAAACACCATATATTTT.

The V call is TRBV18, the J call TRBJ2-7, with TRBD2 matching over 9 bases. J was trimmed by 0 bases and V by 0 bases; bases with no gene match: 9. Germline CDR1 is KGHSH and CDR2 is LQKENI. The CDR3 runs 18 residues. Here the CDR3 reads CASSPPVFSGSSSYEQYF. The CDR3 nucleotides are TGTGCCAGCTCACCACCGGTGTTTAGCGGGAGCAGCTCCTACGAGCAGTACTTC. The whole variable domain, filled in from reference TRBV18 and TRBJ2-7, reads NAGVMQNPRHLVRRRGQEARLRCSPMKGHSHVYWYRQLPEEGLKFMVYLQKENIIDESGMPKERFSAEFPKEGPSILRIQQVVRGDSAAYFCASSPPVFSGSSSYEQYFGPGTRLTVT.

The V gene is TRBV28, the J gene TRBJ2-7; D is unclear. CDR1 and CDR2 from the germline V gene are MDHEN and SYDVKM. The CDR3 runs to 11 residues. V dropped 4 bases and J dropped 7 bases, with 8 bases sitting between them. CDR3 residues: CASSSPREQYF. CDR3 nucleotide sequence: TGTGCCAGCAGTTCCCCACGGGAGCAGTACTTC.

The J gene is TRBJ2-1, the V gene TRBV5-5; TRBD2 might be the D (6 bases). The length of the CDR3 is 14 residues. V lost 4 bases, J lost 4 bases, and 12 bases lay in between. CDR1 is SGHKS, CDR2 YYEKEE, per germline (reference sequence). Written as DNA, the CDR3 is TGTGCCAGCAGCGTCCCGGGACTTTACAATGAGCAGTTCTTC. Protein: CASSVPGLYNEQFF.

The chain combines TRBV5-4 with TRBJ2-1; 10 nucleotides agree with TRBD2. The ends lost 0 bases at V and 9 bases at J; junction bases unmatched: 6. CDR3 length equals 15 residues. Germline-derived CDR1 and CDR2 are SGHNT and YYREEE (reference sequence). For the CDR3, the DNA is TGTGCCAGCAGCTTGGGCAGCGGGAGGGCCAGTGAGCAGTTCTTC. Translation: CASSLGSGRASEQFF.

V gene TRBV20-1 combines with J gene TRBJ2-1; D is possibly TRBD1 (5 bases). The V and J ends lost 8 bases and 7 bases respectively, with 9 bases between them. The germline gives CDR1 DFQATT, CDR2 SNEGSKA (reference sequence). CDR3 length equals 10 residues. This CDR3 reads CSPGANEQFF. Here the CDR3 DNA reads TGCAGTCCTGGGGCTAATGAGCAGTTCTTC.

The CDR3 sequence: CASLAVNTEAFF. For the CDR3, the DNA is TGTGCCAGCTTAGCGGTGAACACTGAAGCTTTCTTT. This chain links TRBV6-5 with TRBJ1-1; D is undetermined. Trimming took off 8 bases at V and 0 bases at J, with 7 bases between the two ends. CDR1 and CDR2 from the germline V gene are MNHEY and SVGAGI. CDR3 length: 12 residues.

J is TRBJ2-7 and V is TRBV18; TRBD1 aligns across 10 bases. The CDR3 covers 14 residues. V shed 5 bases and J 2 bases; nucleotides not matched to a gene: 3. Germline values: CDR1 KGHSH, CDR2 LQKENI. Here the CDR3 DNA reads TGTGCCAGCTCAACGACAGGGGGCCCCTACGAGCAGTACTTC. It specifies CASSTTGGPYEQYF.

The CDR3 DNA sequence: TGCGCCAGCAGCTCATATGGAGGGACCTACGAGCAGTACTTC. Its translation is CASSSYGGTYEQYF. The V call is TRBV5-1, the J call TRBJ2-7; a weak D match, TRBD2 (6 bases). Trimming shortened V by 3 bases and J by 2 bases, and 12 bases separated the two germline ends. This CDR3 contains 14 residues. CDR1 SGHRS and CDR2 YFSETQ come from the germline V gene. The entire variable domain, with the rest obtained from reference TRBV5-1 and TRBJ2-7, is as follows: KAGVTQTPRYLIKTRGQQVTLSCSPISGHRSVSWYQQTPGQGLQFLFEYFSETQRNKGNFPGRFSGRQFSNSRSEMNVSTLELGDSALYLCASSSYGGTYEQYFGPGTRLTVT.

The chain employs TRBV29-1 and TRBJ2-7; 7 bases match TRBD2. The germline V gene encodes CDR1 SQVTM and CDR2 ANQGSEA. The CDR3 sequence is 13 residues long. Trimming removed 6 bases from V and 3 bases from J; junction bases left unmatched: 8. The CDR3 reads CSVQWGGLYEQYF. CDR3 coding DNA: TGCAGCGTCCAGTGGGGGGGTCTCTACGAGCAGTACTTC.

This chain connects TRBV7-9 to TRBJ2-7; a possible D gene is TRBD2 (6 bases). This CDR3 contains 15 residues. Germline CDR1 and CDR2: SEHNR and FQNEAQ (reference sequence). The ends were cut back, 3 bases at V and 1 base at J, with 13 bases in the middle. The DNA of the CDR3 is TGTGCCAGCAGCTTCAAGTTAGCGGCTTCCTACGAGCAGTACTTC. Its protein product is CASSFKLAASYEQYF.